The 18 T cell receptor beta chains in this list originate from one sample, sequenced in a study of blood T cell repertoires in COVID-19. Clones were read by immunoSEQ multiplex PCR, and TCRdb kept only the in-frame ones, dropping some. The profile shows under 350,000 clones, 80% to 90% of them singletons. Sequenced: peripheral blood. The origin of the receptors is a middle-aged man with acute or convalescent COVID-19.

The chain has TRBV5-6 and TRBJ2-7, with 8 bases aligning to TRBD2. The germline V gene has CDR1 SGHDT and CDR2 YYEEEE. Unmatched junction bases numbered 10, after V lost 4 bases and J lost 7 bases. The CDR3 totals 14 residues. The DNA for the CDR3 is TGTGCCAGCAGCCCCCAACCGGGAGGGGGGGAGCAGTACTTC. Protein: CASSPQPGGGEQYF.

The CDR3 sequence: CSVEAGGNTIYF. The CDR3 region has the DNA TGCAGCGTTGAAGCGGGTGGAAACACCATATATTTT. The gene calls are TRBV29-1 and TRBJ1-3; D is uncertain. Germline values: CDR1 SQVTM, CDR2 ANQGSEA. The CDR3 covers 12 residues. Trimming shortened V by 1 base and J by 3 bases, and 4 bases separated the two germline ends.

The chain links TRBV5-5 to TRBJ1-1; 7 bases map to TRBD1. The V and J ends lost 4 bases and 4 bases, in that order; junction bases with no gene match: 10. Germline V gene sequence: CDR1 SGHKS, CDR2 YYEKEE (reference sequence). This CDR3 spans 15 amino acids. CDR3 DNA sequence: TGTGCCAGCAGCCGCACCACAGGGGTCCCCACTGAAGCTTTCTTT. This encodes CASSRTTGVPTEAFF.

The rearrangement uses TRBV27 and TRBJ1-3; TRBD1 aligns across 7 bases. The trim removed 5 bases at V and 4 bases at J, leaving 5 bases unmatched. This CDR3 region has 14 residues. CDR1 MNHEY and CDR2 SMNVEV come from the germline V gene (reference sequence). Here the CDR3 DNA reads TGTGCCAGCAGTATTACAGGGGCGGGAAACACCATATATTTT. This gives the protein CASSITGAGNTIYF.

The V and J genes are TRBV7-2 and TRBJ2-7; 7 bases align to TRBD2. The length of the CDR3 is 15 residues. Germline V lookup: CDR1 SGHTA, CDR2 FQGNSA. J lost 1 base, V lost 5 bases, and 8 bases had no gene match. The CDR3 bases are TGTGCCAGCAGCGAACGAGCGGGGCCTTCCTACGAGCAGTACTTC. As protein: CASSERAGPSYEQYF.

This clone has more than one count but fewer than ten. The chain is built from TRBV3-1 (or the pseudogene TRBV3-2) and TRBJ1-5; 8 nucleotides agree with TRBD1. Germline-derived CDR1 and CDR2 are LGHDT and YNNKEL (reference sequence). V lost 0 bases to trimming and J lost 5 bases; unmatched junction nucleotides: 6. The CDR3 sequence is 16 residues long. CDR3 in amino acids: CASSQESTGAHQPQHF. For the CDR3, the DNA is TGTGCCAGCAGCCAAGAGTCGACAGGGGCGCATCAGCCCCAGCATTTT.

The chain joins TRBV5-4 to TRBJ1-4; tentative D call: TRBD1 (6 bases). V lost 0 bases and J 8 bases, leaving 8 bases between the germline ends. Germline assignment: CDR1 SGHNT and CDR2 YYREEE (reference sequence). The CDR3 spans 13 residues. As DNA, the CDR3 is TGTGCCAGCAGCTTGGGACAGGAAGAAAAACTGTTTTTT. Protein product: CASSLGQEEKLFF.

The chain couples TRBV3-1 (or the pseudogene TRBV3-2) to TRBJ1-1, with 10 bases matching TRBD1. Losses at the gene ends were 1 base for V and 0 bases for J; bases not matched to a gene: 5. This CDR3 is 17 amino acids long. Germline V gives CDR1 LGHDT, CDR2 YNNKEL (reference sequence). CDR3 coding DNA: TGTGCCAGCAGCCAAGGCGGGACAGGGGCTATGAACACTGAAGCTTTCTTT. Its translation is CASSQGGTGAMNTEAFF.

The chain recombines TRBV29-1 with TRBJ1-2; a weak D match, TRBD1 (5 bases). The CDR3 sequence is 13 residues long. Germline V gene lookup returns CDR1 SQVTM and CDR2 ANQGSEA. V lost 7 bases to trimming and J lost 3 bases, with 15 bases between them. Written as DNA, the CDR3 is TGCAGCGCCTCCCGGGGGGGGGACTATGGCTACACCTTC. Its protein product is CSASRGGDYGYTF.

As DNA, the CDR3 is TGTGCCACCAGCAGAGCAATTGGAGGACAGGGACCGGATGAGCAGTTCTTC. Amino acid sequence: CATSRAIGGQGPDEQFF. The chain employs TRBV15 and TRBJ2-1; 8 bases fit TRBD1. Germline trimming cut 1 base from V and 8 bases from J; bases unmatched to any gene: 13. The CDR3 spans 17 residues. Germline lookup yields CDR1 LNHNV and CDR2 YYDKDF (reference sequence).

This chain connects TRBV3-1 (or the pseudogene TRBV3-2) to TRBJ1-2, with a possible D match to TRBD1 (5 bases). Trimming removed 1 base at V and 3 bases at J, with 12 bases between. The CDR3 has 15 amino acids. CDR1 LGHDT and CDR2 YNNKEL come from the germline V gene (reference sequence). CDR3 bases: TGTGCCAGCAGCCAAGGGGCAGGGAGGGACTATGGCTACACCTTC. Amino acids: CASSQGAGRDYGYTF.

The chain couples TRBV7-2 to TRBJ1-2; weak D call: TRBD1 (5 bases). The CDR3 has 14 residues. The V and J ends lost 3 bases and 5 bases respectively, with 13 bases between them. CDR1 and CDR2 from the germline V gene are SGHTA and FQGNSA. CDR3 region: CASSFGLTEYGYTF. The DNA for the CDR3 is TGTGCCAGCAGCTTCGGGCTGACAGAGTATGGCTACACCTTC.

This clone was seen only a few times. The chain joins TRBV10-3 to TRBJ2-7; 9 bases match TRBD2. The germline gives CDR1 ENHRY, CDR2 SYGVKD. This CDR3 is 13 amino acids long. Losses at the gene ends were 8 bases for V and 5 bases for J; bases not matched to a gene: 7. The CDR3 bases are TGTGCCATCGCGGGACTAGCAAGCGACGAGCAGTACTTC. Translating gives CAIAGLASDEQYF.

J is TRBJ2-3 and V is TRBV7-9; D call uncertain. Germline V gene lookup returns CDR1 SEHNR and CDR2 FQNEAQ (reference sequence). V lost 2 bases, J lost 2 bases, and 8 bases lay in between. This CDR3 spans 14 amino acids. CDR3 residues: CASSLNSFTDTQYF. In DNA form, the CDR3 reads TGTGCCAGCAGCTTAAACTCCTTCACAGATACGCAGTATTTT.

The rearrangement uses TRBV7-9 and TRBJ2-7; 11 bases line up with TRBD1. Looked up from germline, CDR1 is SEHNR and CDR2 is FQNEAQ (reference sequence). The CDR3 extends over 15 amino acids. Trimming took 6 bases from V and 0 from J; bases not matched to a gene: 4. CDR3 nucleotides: TGTGCCAGCAGTCCTGGACAGGGGGCCTCCTACGAGCAGTACTTC. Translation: CASSPGQGASYEQYF.

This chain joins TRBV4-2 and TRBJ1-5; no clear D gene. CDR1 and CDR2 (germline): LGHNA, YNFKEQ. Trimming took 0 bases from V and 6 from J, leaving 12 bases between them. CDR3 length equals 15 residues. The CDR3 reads CASSQEGRVSQPQHF. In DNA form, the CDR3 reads TGTGCCAGCAGCCAAGAGGGGAGGGTTAGTCAGCCCCAGCATTTT.

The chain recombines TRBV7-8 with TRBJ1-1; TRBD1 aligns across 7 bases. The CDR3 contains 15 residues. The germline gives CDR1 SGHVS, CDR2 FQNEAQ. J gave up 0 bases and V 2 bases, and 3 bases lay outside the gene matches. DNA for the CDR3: TGTGCCAGCAGCTTATTAGGACAGGTGAACACTGAAGCTTTCTTT. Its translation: CASSLLGQVNTEAFF.

This CDR3 is CASSLGVQSSYEQYF. DNA of the CDR3: TGTGCCAGCAGCTTAGGGGTACAGAGCTCCTACGAGCAGTACTTC. The gene calls are TRBV7-2 and TRBJ2-7; D gene uncertain. V was clipped by 1 base and J by 0 bases, with 10 bases between them. The CDR3 has 15 residues. Germline V gene data show CDR1 as SGHTA and CDR2 as FQGNSA.